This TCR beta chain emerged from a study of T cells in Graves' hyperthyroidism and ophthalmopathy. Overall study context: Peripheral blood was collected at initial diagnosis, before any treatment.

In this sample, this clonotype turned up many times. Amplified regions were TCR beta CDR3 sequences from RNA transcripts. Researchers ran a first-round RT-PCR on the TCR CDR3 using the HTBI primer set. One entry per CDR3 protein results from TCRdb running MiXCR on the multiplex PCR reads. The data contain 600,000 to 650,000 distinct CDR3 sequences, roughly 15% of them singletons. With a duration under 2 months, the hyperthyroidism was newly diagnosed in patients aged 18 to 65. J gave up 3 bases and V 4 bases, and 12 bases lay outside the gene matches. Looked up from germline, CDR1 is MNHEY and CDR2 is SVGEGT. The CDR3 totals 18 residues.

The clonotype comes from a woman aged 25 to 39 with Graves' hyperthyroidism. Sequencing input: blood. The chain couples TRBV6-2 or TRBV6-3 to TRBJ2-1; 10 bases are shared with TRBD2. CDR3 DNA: TGTGCCAGCAGTTCAGGGACTAGCGCAATCCGTGTCTACAATGAGCAGTTCTTC. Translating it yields CASSSGTSAIRVYNEQFF.